Listed below are T cell receptor beta chains from one sample, sequenced in a study of OX40 agonist ivuxolimab in advanced cancers. The repertoire was sequenced with immunoSEQ multiplex PCR; TCRdb's copy has only in-frame clones and lacks some. The repertoire holds about 50,000 clones, about 93% seen once, with approximately 23% in the top ten. The specimen comprised CD4+ or CD8+ T cells sorted from blood, sampled in a trial of the OX40 agonist ivuxolimab. Receptors originate from an adult with an advanced solid tumor such as melanoma, head and neck, liver or kidney cancer. The CDR3 runs from the conserved cysteine through the conserved F or W. Each record gives: V gene, CDR3 protein.

>TRBV7-9
CASSLVRTDLNTEAFF
>TRBV4-3
CASSQRRGGLEDIQYF
>TRBV11-1
CASSLGGLLGEKLFF
>TRBV6-5
CASSYPTSNEQFF
>TRBV27
CASSPWGPREGEKLFF
>TRBV28
CASSFTEAFF
>TRBV7-9
CASSLGGDEQFF
>TRBV14
CASSQMTGLAGEMSYNEQFF
>TRBV4-3
CASSQEWGGTYNEQFF
>TRBV27
CASSLSGTEAFF
>TRBV6-5
CASSYHMGEGYTF
>TRBV7-6
CASSPGGTGELFF